This passage covers 24 T cell receptor beta chains from one sample sequenced in a study of blood T cell repertoires in COVID-19. Clones were sequenced by immunoSEQ multiplex PCR, and TCRdb holds only the in-frame ones, with some missing. The sample yields 85,000 or so clones, 90% to 95% seen once. Sample: peripheral blood. Receptor source: a human donor with active COVID-19. The donor label of this sample is uncertain.

The gene calls are TRBV27 and TRBJ2-7; D possibly corresponds to TRBD1 (5 bases). V dropped 5 bases and J dropped 3 bases, with 11 bases sitting between them. The CDR3 spans 13 residues. Germline V lookup: CDR1 MNHEY, CDR2 SMNVEV (reference sequence). CDR3: CASSPRQNYEQYF. DNA of the CDR3: TGTGCCAGCAGTCCACGACAGAACTACGAGCAGTACTTC.

The chain is built from TRBV3-1 (or the pseudogene TRBV3-2) and TRBJ1-2, with D possibly matching TRBD1 (5 bases). This CDR3 has 11 residues. V was cut by 7 bases and J by 5 bases, with 8 bases left in between. Per the germline V gene, CDR1 is LGHDT and CDR2 is YNNKEL (reference sequence). The CDR3 spells CASNSGYGYTF. The CDR3 DNA sequence: TGTGCCAGCAATTCAGGGTATGGCTACACCTTC.

The V call is TRBV5-1, the J call TRBJ1-4, with D unresolved. Between the trimmed V and J ends, which lost 4 bases and 8 bases, there was a span of 18 bases. There are 15 residues in the CDR3. CDR1 and CDR2 (germline): SGHRS, YFSETQ. CDR3: CASSTNQIITEKLFF. CDR3 DNA: TGCGCCAGCAGCACAAACCAGATTATAACAGAAAAACTGTTTTTT.

The chain links TRBV7-2 to TRBJ2-7; 8 nucleotides line up with TRBD1. Germline V gene sequence: CDR1 SGHTA, CDR2 FQGNSA. The CDR3 covers 16 residues. The J segment lost 4 bases and the V segment lost 4 bases, leaving 12 bases of the junction unmatched. CDR3 nucleotide sequence: TGTGCCAGCAGCTACCGCGGGACAGGCTCGGATTACGAGCAGTACTTC. This sequence encodes CASSYRGTGSDYEQYF.

The chain carries TRBV10-3 and TRBJ1-3, with D unresolved. CDR3 size: 14 residues. Trimming left V 0 bases short and J 7 bases short, with 10 bases between. Germline V gives CDR1 ENHRY, CDR2 SYGVKD. For the CDR3, the DNA is TGTGCCATCAGTGAGTCGCCTGGAGGGAACACCATATATTTT. Residues: CAISESPGGNTIYF.

This rearrangement joins TRBV5-1 to TRBJ1-6; the match to TRBD1 covers 7 bases. Unmatched junction bases numbered 5, after V lost 1 base and J lost 7 bases. The CDR3 is made up of 15 amino acids. CDR1 and CDR2 from the germline V gene are SGHRS and YFSETQ. The CDR3 sequence is CASSLRGTENSPLHF. Here the CDR3 DNA reads TGCGCCAGCAGCTTGAGGGGGACAGAAAATTCACCCCTCCACTTT.

This chain connects TRBV7-2 to TRBJ2-7; no definite D call. CDR3 length: 11 residues. V shed 2 bases and J shed 5 bases, with 4 bases lying between them. Germline CDR1 and CDR2: SGHTA and FQGNSA. The DNA for the CDR3 is TGTGCCAGCAGCTTACTCCACGAGCAGTACTTC. This gives the protein CASSLLHEQYF.

CDR3 in amino acids: CASSMGQPNTEAFF. The CDR3 coding sequence is TGCGCCAGCAGCATGGGACAGCCGAACACTGAAGCTTTCTTT. The V and J genes are TRBV5-1 and TRBJ1-1; 7 bases fit TRBD1. This CDR3 spans 14 amino acids. Germline V CDR1 and CDR2: SGHRS, YFSETQ. V shed 4 bases, J shed 1 base, and the junction held 4 bases outside the gene matches.

The chain combines TRBV6-1 with TRBJ2-3; tentatively, D is TRBD2 (6 bases). The V gene's germline CDR1 is MNHNS and CDR2 SASEGT. The CDR3 is 15 amino acids. Trimming took 1 base from V and 2 from J, leaving 10 bases between them. The CDR3 reads CASSEEQDYTDTQYF. The CDR3 DNA sequence: TGTGCCAGCAGTGAAGAACAGGACTACACAGATACGCAGTATTTT.

The chain recombines TRBV10-2 with TRBJ1-4, with 7 bases lining up with TRBD1. Germline trimming cut 2 bases from V and 7 bases from J; bases unmatched to any gene: 7. Germline lookup yields CDR1 WSHSY and CDR2 SAAADI. This CDR3 contains 15 residues. CDR3 region: CASSENRGEGEKLFF. The CDR3 DNA sequence: TGCGCCAGCAGTGAGAACAGGGGAGAAGGTGAAAAACTGTTTTTT.

The J gene is TRBJ2-5, the V gene TRBV5-8; 9 bases align to TRBD2. Trimming took 4 bases from V and 0 from J; bases not matched to a gene: 4. The CDR3 contains 15 residues. The germline CDR1 and CDR2 sequences are SGHTS and YDEGEE. CDR3 in DNA: TGTGCCAGCAGCCCGACTAGCGGAAACCAAGAGACCCAGTACTTC. Residues: CASSPTSGNQETQYF. Variable domain in full (rest from reference TRBV5-8 and TRBJ2-5): EAGVTQSPTHLIKTRGQQATLRCSPISGHTSVYWYQQALGLGLQFLLWYDEGEERNRGNFPPRFSGRQFPNYSSELNVNALELEDSALYLCASSPTSGNQETQYFGPGTRLLVL.

The chain couples TRBV7-8 to TRBJ2-1, with TRBD2 matching over 10 bases. The CDR3 has 14 residues. CDR1 and CDR2 from the germline V gene are SGHVS and FQNEAQ. Unmatched junction bases numbered 6, after V lost 6 bases and J lost 7 bases. The CDR3 coding sequence is TGTGCCAGCAGGCTAAGCGGGGGGGGAAATGAGCAGTTCTTC. As protein: CASRLSGGGNEQFF.

This sequence joins TRBV7-2 and TRBJ2-3, with 9 bases matching TRBD2. V lost 2 bases, J lost 4 bases, and 10 bases stayed unmatched. CDR3 size: 17 residues. In germline, CDR1 is SGHTA, CDR2 FQGNSA. The CDR3 sequence: CASSLWGSGGPPDTQYF. In nucleotides, the CDR3 is TGTGCCAGCAGCTTATGGGGGAGCGGGGGGCCCCCAGATACGCAGTATTTT.

V and J are TRBV2 and TRBJ1-1; D is unresolved. The germline V and J ends were trimmed by 7 bases and 4 bases, with 10 bases remaining between them. The CDR3 contains 12 residues. CDR1 is SNHLY and CDR2 is FYNNEI in the germline V gene. CDR3 loop: CASTMGSTEAFF. The CDR3 nucleotides read TGTGCCAGCACCATGGGGAGCACTGAAGCTTTCTTT.

The chain couples TRBV23-1 to TRBJ2-7; 9 bases align to TRBD1. TRBV23-1 is an ORF; its function is uncertain. The CDR3 is 17 amino acids. Trimming took 2 bases from V and 4 from J; bases not matched to a gene: 12. CDR3 sequence reads: CASSQPYPRQGGYEQYF. Here the CDR3 DNA reads TGCGCCAGCAGTCAACCCTACCCCAGACAGGGGGGTTACGAGCAGTACTTC.

The rearrangement joins TRBV19 to TRBJ2-3, with D perhaps matching TRBD2 (5 bases). The CDR3 contains 16 residues. The germline CDR1 and CDR2 sequences are LNHDA and SQIVND (reference sequence). Trimming took off 4 bases at V and 6 bases at J, with 20 bases between the two ends. The CDR3 coding sequence is TGTGCCAGTAGTACGGAGTTAGCTAGCCTCCCCGATACGCAGTATTTT. It yields the protein CASSTELASLPDTQYF.

This chain uses TRBV10-3 with TRBJ2-3, with 8 bases fitting TRBD1. Germline-derived CDR1 and CDR2 are ENHRY and SYGVKD. With 3 bases clipped from V and 7 bases from J, the junction kept 6 bases outside the gene matches. This CDR3 has 14 amino acids. CDR3 sequence: CAISDGQGPYTQYF. The CDR3 DNA reads as TGTGCCATCAGTGACGGACAGGGCCCCTATACGCAGTATTTT.

The V and J genes are TRBV19 and TRBJ2-1; 7 bases are shared with TRBD2. From germline, CDR1 is LNHDA and CDR2 SQIVND (reference sequence). The CDR3 runs 15 residues. With V trimmed by 0 bases and J by 4 bases, 3 bases remained unmatched. CDR3: CASSIDRGGYNEQFF. Here the CDR3 DNA reads TGTGCCAGTAGTATAGATAGGGGAGGGTACAATGAGCAGTTCTTC.

A remark on this clone: The same CDR3 is also encoded by other DNA sequences in this sample. This rearrangement joins TRBV9 to TRBJ2-2; weak D call: TRBD2 (6 bases). V lost 0 bases to trimming and J lost 11 bases, with 14 bases between them. CDR1 and CDR2 from the germline V gene are SGDLS and YYNGEE. The CDR3 is 14 residues long. The CDR3 region is CASSVDGGVGELFF. The CDR3 bases are TGTGCCAGCAGCGTAGATGGAGGGGTGGGCGAGCTGTTTTTT.

This rearrangement joins TRBV28 to TRBJ2-7; perhaps TRBD1 as D (5 bases). Germline-derived CDR1 and CDR2 are MDHEN and SYDVKM. This CDR3 contains 15 residues. Deletions cut 6 bases from V and 0 bases from J, with 15 bases between. Written as DNA, the CDR3 is TGTGCCAGCAGCCCGACAGCGATACCCTCCTACGAGCAGTACTTC. Translated, it gives CASSPTAIPSYEQYF.

The genes are TRBV7-9 and TRBJ2-1, with D unresolved. V dropped 3 bases and J dropped 10 bases, with 7 bases sitting between them. Germline CDR1 is SEHNR and CDR2 is FQNEAQ (reference sequence). CDR3 length: 11 amino acids. CDR3 nucleotide sequence: TGTGCCAGCAGCTTCGGGTCAGAGCAGTTCTTC. Its translation is CASSFGSEQFF.

The gene calls are TRBV19 and TRBJ2-2, with 9 bases identical to TRBD1. The V gene's germline CDR1 is LNHDA and CDR2 SQIVND (reference sequence). After removal of 9 bases from V and 2 bases from J, the junction contained 4 bases not matched to a gene. The CDR3 covers 14 residues. The CDR3 region has the DNA TGTGCCAGCCGACAGGGGGGCAACACCGGGGAGCTGTTTTTT. Its translation is CASRQGGNTGELFF.

This chain links TRBV18 with TRBJ1-1; 7 nucleotides match TRBD1. The V and J ends lost 6 bases and 0 bases, in that order; junction bases with no gene match: 4. The CDR3 extends over 14 amino acids. Per germline, CDR1 KGHSH and CDR2 LQKENI. This CDR3 reads CASSLGQMNTEAFF. CDR3 sequence (DNA): TGTGCCAGCTCCCTGGGACAGATGAACACTGAAGCTTTCTTT.

This chain uses TRBV3-1 (or the pseudogene TRBV3-2) with TRBJ2-5; 7 bases match TRBD2. This CDR3 is 14 amino acids long. CDR1 and CDR2 from the germline V gene are LGHDT and YNNKEL (reference sequence). The V and J ends lost 2 bases and 5 bases, in that order; junction bases with no gene match: 5. The CDR3 DNA is TGTGCCAGCAGCCAACCGTCCGGGAGGGAGACCCAGTACTTC. This sequence encodes CASSQPSGRETQYF.